This T cell receptor beta chain is from a study of OX40 agonist ivuxolimab in advanced cancers. TCRdb keeps only in-frame clones here, not all; method: immunoSEQ multiplex PCR. The sample records some 74,000 clones, approximately 90% being singletons. From germline, CDR1 is SGHDN and CDR2 FVKESK. V was pared by 4 bases and J by 4 bases, with 3 bases of the junction left unmatched. There are 14 residues in the CDR3. The TCR comes from an adult with an advanced solid tumor such as melanoma, head and neck, liver or kidney cancer. Specimen: CD4+ or CD8+ T cells sorted from blood, collected in a trial of the OX40 agonist ivuxolimab. The V gene is TRBV14, the J gene TRBJ2-5; the match to TRBD2 covers 10 bases. Here the CDR3 DNA reads TGTGCCAGCAGCCGCCGACTAGCGGGAGAGACCCAGTACTTC. Translation: CASSRRLAGETQYF.